The present T cell receptor beta chain was sequenced within a study of blood T cell repertoires in COVID-19. About the study: Whether acute or convalescent, the COVID-19 samples came from the United States, Italy and Spain.

Some clones are missing from TCRdb's copy, which holds only in-frame ones; the method was immunoSEQ multiplex PCR. The table has around 230,000 clones, around 78% seen once. With 3 bases removed from V and 4 bases from J, the gap between germline ends came to 13 bases. The CDR3 is made up of 15 amino acids. CDR1 is MNHEY, CDR2 SVGAGI, per germline. Only a few counts were recorded for this clone. This receptor was identified in a woman in her seventies with active or convalescent COVID-19. The chain carries TRBV6-5 and TRBJ2-1, with a tentative D call TRBD2 (5 bases). The sequenced material came from peripheral blood. For the CDR3, the DNA is TGTGCCAGCAGTTATCGGAGGAGCGGATACAATGAGCAGTTCTTC. Encoded protein: CASSYRRSGYNEQFF.